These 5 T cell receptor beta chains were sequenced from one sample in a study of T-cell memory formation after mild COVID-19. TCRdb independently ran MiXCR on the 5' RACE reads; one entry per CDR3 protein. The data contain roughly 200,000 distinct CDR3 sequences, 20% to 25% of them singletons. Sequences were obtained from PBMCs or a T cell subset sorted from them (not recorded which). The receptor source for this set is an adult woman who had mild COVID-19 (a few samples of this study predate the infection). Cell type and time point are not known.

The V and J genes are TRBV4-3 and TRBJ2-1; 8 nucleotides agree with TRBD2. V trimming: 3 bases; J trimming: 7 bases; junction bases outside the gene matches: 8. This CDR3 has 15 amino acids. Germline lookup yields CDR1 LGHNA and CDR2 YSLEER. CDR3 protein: CASSQPSGGRNEQFF. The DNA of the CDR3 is TGCGCCAGCAGCCAGCCCAGCGGGGGTAGGAATGAGCAGTTCTTC.

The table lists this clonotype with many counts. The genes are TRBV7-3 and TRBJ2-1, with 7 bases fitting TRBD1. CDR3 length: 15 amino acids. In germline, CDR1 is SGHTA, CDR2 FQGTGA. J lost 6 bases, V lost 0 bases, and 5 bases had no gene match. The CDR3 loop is CASSLTGGAFNEQFF. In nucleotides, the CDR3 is TGTGCCAGCAGCTTAACAGGGGGCGCGTTCAATGAGCAGTTCTTC.

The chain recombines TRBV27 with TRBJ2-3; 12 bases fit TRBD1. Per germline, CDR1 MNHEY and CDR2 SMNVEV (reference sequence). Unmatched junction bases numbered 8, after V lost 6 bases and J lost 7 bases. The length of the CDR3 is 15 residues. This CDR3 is CASRPGTGGEHTQYF. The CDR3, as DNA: TGTGCCAGCAGACCTGGGACAGGGGGCGAGCATACGCAGTATTTT.

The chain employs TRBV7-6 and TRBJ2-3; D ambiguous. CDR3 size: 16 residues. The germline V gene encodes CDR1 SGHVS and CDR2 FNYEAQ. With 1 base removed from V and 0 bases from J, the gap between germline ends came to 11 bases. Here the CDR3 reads CASSLGPLSSTDTQYF. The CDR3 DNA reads TGTGCCAGCAGCTTAGGGCCCCTCTCTAGCACAGATACGCAGTATTTT.

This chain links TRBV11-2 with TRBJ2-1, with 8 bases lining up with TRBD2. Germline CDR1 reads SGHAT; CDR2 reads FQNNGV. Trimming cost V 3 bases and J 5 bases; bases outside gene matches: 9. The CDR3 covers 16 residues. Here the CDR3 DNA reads TGTGCCAGCAGCTTCACGGGGGGGGTCCCTCACAATGAGCAGTTCTTC. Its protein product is CASSFTGGVPHNEQFF.